Shown below are 14 T cell receptor beta chains from a single sample sequenced in a study of T-cell memory formation after mild COVID-19. From the 5' RACE reads, TCRdb called clonotypes with MiXCR, one entry per CDR3 protein. The sample carries 350,000 to 450,000 distinct CDR3 sequences, around an eighth recorded once. Source material: PBMCs or a T cell subset sorted from them (not recorded which). All receptors derive from a man aged 18 to 29 who had mild COVID-19 (a few samples of this study predate the infection). Cell type and time point are not known.

This clonotype was recorded at least ten times. J is TRBJ2-2 and V is TRBV20-1; the D gene is possibly TRBD2 (7 bases). CDR3 length: 13 residues. In germline, CDR1 is DFQATT, CDR2 SNEGSKA (reference sequence). V lost 4 bases, J lost 6 bases, and 12 bases lay in between. CDR3: CSAKRGAPGELFF. The CDR3 nucleotides are TGCAGTGCTAAACGGGGGGCCCCCGGGGAGCTGTTTTTT.

The gene calls are TRBV7-2 and TRBJ1-5, with D uncertain. The germline V gene has CDR1 SGHTA and CDR2 FQGNSA. CDR3 length: 13 amino acids. V lost 1 base and J 5 bases, leaving 6 bases between the germline ends. CDR3 DNA: TGTGCCAGCAGCTTAGAGGTTGATCAGCCCCAGCATTTT. Translating gives CASSLEVDQPQHF. Drawing the rest from reference TRBV7-2 and TRBJ1-5, the complete variable domain is GAGVSQSPSNKVTEKGKDVELRCDPISGHTALYWYRQSLGQGLEFLIYFQGNSAPDKSGLPSDRFSAERTGGSVSTLTIQRTQQEDSAVYLCASSLEVDQPQHFGDGTRLSIL.

The V and J genes are TRBV4-1 and TRBJ2-7; tentative D call: TRBD1 (6 bases). CDR1 and CDR2 (germline): MGHRA, YSYEKL. V gave up 1 base and J gave up 0 bases, with 13 bases separating them. There are 16 residues in the CDR3. The CDR3 spells CASSQVPRGSSYEQYF. The CDR3 DNA sequence: TGCGCCAGCAGCCAAGTCCCGAGGGGGTCCTCCTACGAGCAGTACTTC.

The rearrangement joins TRBV20-1 to TRBJ2-7, with 9 bases lining up with TRBD2. The CDR3 runs 14 residues. V lost 3 bases and J lost 2; bases outside the gene matches: 5. Germline V lookup: CDR1 DFQATT, CDR2 SNEGSKA (reference sequence). The CDR3 nucleotides are TGCAGTGCTAGCCAGACTAGCGGAGCCTACGAGCAGTACTTC. It translates to CSASQTSGAYEQYF.

This chain connects TRBV4-2 to TRBJ2-3; 13 nucleotides align to TRBD2. The V segment lost 4 bases and the J segment 3 bases; nucleotides outside the gene matches: 7. CDR1 is LGHNA, CDR2 YNFKEQ, per germline. The CDR3 contains 17 residues. The CDR3 nucleotides read TGTGCCAGCAGCCGACTAGCGGGGGGTCTGTGGACAGATACGCAGTATTTT. This encodes CASSRLAGGLWTDTQYF.

The V call is TRBV6-2 or TRBV6-3, the J call TRBJ1-5; perhaps TRBD1 as D (5 bases). With 3 bases removed from V and 1 base from J, the gap between germline ends came to 22 bases. Germline CDR1 and CDR2: MNHEY and SVGEGT. The CDR3 consists of 19 residues. The CDR3 DNA follows: TGTGCCAGCAGTTATGTCGCAGGGATAAGCGTGGGAAGCAATCAGCCCCAGCATTTT. Translating gives CASSYVAGISVGSNQPQHF.

The chain couples TRBV10-3 to TRBJ2-2; no definite D call. CDR1 is ENHRY and CDR2 is SYGVKD in the germline V gene. The CDR3 length is 16 residues. Between the trimmed V and J ends, which lost 6 bases and 4 bases, there was a span of 18 bases. CDR3 nucleotides: TGTGCCATCAGCAACGGTACTACCACCTTCACCGGGGAGCTGTTTTTT. It yields the protein CAISNGTTTFTGELFF.

This clonotype was seen ten or more times. The chain employs TRBV3-1 and TRBJ2-7, with a tentative D call TRBD1 (6 bases). CDR3 size: 12 residues. Trimming removed 3 bases at V and 6 bases at J, with 9 bases between. CDR1 LGHDT and CDR2 YNNKEL come from the germline V gene (reference sequence). The CDR3 spells CASSQDRSEQYF. CDR3 nucleotides: TGTGCCAGCAGCCAGGACAGATCCGAGCAGTACTTC.

V gene TRBV11-3 combines with J gene TRBJ2-1; tentative D call: TRBD2 (7 bases). Between the trimmed V and J ends, which lost 0 bases and 1 base, there was a span of 16 bases. Germline CDR1 and CDR2: SGHNT and YENEEA. The CDR3 totals 18 residues. The CDR3 loop is CASSLDERRGPSYNEQFF. The CDR3 nucleotides are TGTGCCAGCAGCTTAGATGAGAGGCGGGGGCCGTCCTACAATGAGCAGTTCTTC. The whole variable domain, remainder taken from reference TRBV11-3 and TRBJ2-1, is EAGVVQSPRYKIIEKKQPVAFWCNPISGHNTLYWYLQNLGQGPELLIRYENEEAVDDSQLPKDRFSAERLKGVDSTLKIQPAELGDSAVYLCASSLDERRGPSYNEQFFGPGTRLTVL.

This clonotype was counted ten times or more. The rearrangement uses TRBV27 and TRBJ2-2, with D possibly TRBD1 on 6 matching bases. V was clipped by 5 bases and J by 6 bases, with 16 bases between them. The CDR3 loop spans 15 amino acids. Germline CDR1 and CDR2: MNHEY and SMNVEV (reference sequence). CDR3 sequence reads: CASSLQGRVAGELFF. The CDR3 nucleotides are TGTGCCAGCAGTCTACAGGGAAGAGTGGCCGGGGAGCTGTTTTTT.

The chain couples TRBV5-4 to TRBJ1-1; D uncertain. Germline assignment: CDR1 SGHNT and CDR2 YYREEE (reference sequence). This CDR3 comprises 15 residues. V was pared by 0 bases and J by 1 base, with 10 bases between. CDR3 coding DNA: TGTGCCAGCAGCTTGGGGGCTCGGGAGAACACTGAAGCTTTCTTT. Translation: CASSLGARENTEAFF. Supplemented by reference TRBV5-4 and TRBJ1-1, the full variable domain reads ETGVTQSPTHLIKTRGQQVTLRCSSQSGHNTVSWYQQALGQGPQFIFQYYREEENGRGNFPPRFSGLQFPNYSSELNVNALELDDSALYLCASSLGARENTEAFFGQGTRLTVV.

The chain employs TRBV7-2 and TRBJ1-6, with 8 bases that match TRBD1. The CDR3 runs 15 residues. From germline, CDR1 is SGHTA and CDR2 FQGNSA. V was clipped by 3 bases and J by 11 bases; unmatched bases: 9. CDR3 in DNA: TGTGCCAGCAGCTTCTTCCATGGACAGGGACCACCCCTCCACTTT. This translates into CASSFFHGQGPPLHF.

This clonotype was counted at least ten times. The rearrangement links TRBV7-2 to TRBJ2-2, with D perhaps TRBD2 (6 bases). CDR3 length equals 15 residues. Trimming pared 1 base from V and 9 bases from J, leaving 15 bases between. Germline V CDR1 and CDR2: SGHTA, FQGNSA. The CDR3 loop reads CASSLGRARRWELFF. CDR3 in DNA: TGTGCCAGCAGCTTAGGGAGGGCGCGACGGTGGGAGCTGTTTTTT.

The chain recombines TRBV7-3 with TRBJ2-5, with TRBD2 matching 12 bases. Germline trimming cut 5 bases from V and 6 bases from J; bases unmatched to any gene: 13. Per germline, CDR1 SGHTA and CDR2 FQGTGA. The CDR3 spans 17 residues. The CDR3 here is CASSRDPGLAGRQTQYF. CDR3 DNA sequence: TGTGCCAGCAGCCGCGATCCCGGACTAGCGGGGAGGCAGACCCAGTACTTC.